This T cell receptor (beta chain) originates from a study of response to subunit inactivated influenza vaccine. The V end was cut by 0 bases, the J end by 8 bases, with 34 bases between. The CDR3 totals 22 residues. Per the germline V gene, CDR1 is SGHAT and CDR2 is FQDESV (reference sequence). MiXCR, applied by TCRdb to the RT-PCR reads, yields one record per CDR3 protein. The repertoire has about 620,000 distinct CDR3 sequences, approximately 10% of them found once; the top ten carry approximately 9.9%. These same records also appear under a second study, on T cells expressing NK-cell markers. That report notes: With UMIs, 5'RACE template switching was used to make TCR beta cDNA. In sorted CD3+CD56+NKG2C+, CD3+CD56+NKG2C- and CD3+CD56-NKG2C+ T cells, TCR beta repertoires were obtained.

The source of this sequence is a man aged 45-60 years who received an inactivated influenza vaccine. This specimen consisted of PBMCs from blood, obtained on the day of vaccination. V usage is TRBV11-1 and J usage is TRBJ2-2, with no clear D. CDR3 amino acids: CASSLAAIRWTGKSLNTGELFF. In nucleotides, the CDR3 is TGTGCCAGCAGCTTAGCCGCGATACGATGGACCGGAAAATCCTTAAATACGGGGGAGCTGTTTTTT.